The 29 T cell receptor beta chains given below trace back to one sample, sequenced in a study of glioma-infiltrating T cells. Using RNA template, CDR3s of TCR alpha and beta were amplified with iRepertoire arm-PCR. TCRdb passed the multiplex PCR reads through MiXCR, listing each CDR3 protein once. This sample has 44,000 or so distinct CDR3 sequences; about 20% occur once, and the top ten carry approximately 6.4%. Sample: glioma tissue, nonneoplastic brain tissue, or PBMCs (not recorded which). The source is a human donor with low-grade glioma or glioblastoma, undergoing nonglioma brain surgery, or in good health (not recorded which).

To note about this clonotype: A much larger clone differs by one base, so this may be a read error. The CDR3 loop is CASVSALADYEQYF. The CDR3 nucleotides are TGTGCCAGCGTCTCGGCCCTTGCGGACTACGAGCAGTACTTC. This chain uses TRBV28 with TRBJ2-7; no firm D call. Trimming stripped 8 bases from V and 3 bases from J, with 17 bases between. This CDR3 comprises 14 residues. Germline assignment: CDR1 MDHEN and CDR2 SYDVKM.

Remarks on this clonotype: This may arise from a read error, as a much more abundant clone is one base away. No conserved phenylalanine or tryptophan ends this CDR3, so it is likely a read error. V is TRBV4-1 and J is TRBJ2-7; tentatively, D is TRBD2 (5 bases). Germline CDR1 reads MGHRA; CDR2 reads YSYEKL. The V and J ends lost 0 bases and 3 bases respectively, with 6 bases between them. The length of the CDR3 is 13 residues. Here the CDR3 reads CASSQDRGYEQYA. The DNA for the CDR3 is TGCGCCAGCAGCCAAGATCGGGGCTACGAGCAGTACGCC.

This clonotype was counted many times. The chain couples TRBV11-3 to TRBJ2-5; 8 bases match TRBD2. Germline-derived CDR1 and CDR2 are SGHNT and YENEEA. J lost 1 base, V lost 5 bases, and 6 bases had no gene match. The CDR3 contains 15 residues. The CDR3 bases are TGTGCCAGCAGCGCGAGACTAGCGTTCCAAGAGACCCAGTACTTC. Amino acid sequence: CASSARLAFQETQYF. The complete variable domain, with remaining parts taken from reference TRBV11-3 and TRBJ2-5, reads EAGVVQSPRYKIIEKKQPVAFWCNPISGHNTLYWYLQNLGQGPELLIRYENEEAVDDSQLPKDRFSAERLKGVDSTLKIQPAELGDSAVYLCASSARLAFQETQYFGPGTRLLVL.

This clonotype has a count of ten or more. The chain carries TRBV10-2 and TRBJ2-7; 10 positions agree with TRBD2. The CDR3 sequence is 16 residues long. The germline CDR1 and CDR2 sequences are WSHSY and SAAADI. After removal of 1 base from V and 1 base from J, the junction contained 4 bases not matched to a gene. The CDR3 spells CASSEFGSGGSYEQYF. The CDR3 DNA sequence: TGCGCCAGCAGTGAGTTTGGTAGCGGGGGGTCCTACGAGCAGTACTTC.

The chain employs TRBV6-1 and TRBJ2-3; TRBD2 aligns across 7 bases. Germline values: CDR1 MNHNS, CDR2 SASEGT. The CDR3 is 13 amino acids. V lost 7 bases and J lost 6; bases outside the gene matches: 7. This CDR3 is CASKLGGPDTQYF. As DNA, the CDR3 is TGTGCCAGCAAACTGGGAGGGCCGGATACGCAGTATTTT.

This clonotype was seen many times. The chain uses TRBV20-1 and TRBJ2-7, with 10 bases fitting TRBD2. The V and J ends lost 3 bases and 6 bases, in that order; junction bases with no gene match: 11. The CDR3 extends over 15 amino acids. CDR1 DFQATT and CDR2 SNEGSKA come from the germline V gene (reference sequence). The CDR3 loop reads CSASGIAGGLGEQYF. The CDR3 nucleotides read TGCAGTGCTAGCGGGATAGCGGGAGGATTGGGCGAGCAGTACTTC.

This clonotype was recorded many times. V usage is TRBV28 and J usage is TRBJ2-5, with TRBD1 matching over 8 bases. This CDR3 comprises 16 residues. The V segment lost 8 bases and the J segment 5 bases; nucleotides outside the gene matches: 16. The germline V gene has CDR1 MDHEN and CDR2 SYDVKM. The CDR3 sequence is CASGISDREFEETQYF. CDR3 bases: TGTGCCAGCGGCATCTCGGACAGGGAGTTCGAGGAGACCCAGTACTTC.

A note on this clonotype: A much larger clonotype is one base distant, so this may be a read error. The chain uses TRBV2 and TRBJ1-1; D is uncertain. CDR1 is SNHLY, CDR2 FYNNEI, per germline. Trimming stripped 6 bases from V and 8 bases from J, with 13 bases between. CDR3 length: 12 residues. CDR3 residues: CASRGRPPEAFF. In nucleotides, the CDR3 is TGTGCCAGCAGGGGGAGACCCCCGGAAGCTTTCTTT. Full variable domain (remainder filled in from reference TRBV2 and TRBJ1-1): EPEVTQTPSHQVTQMGQEVILRCVPISNHLYFYWYRQILGQKVEFLVSFYNNEISEKSEIFDDQFSVERPDGSNFTLKIRSTKLEDSAMYFCASRGRPPEAFFGQGTRLTVV.

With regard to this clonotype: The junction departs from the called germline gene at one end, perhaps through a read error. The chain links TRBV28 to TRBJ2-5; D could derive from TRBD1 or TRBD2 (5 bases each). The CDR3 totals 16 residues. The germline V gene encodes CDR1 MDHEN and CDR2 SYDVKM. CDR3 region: CASSLWGEQKTETRYF. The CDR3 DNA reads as TGTGCCAGCAGTTTATGGGGGGAGCAAAAGACGGAGACCCGGTACTTC.

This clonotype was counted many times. The CDR3 DNA reads TGTGCCAGCAGCCCGGACCCGGGGGCCACAGATACGCAGTATTTT. Residues: CASSPDPGATDTQYF. This chain links TRBV7-8 with TRBJ2-3; D might be TRBD1 or TRBD2, each matching 6 bases. The germline V gene has CDR1 SGHVS and CDR2 FQNEAQ. V shed 5 bases and J shed 2 bases, with 14 bases lying between them. This CDR3 is built from 15 residues.

The CDR3, as DNA: TGCGCCAGCAGCCGCTCCGGGACAGCGGGATCTGGGGCCAACGTCCTGACTTTC. Residues: CASSRSGTAGSGANVLTF. The rearrangement joins TRBV4-1 to TRBJ2-6; D may match TRBD1 or TRBD2 (7 bases each). The CDR3 is made up of 18 amino acids. Germline CDR1 MGHRA, CDR2 YSYEKL. V was shortened by 4 bases and J by 1 base, with 17 bases between the two germline ends.

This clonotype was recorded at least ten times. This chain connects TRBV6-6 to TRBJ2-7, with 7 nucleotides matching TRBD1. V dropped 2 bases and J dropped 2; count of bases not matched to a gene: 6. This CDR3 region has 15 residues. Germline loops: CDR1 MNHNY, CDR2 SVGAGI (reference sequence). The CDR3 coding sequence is TGTGCCAGCAGTTACCCCGGACAGGCGACCTACGAGCAGTACTTC. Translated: CASSYPGQATYEQYF.

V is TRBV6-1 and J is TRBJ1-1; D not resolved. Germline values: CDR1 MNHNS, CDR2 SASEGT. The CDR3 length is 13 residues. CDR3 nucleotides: TGTGTTAGCAGTCAACAGAGGTACACTGAAGCTTTCTTT. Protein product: CVSSQQRYTEAFF.

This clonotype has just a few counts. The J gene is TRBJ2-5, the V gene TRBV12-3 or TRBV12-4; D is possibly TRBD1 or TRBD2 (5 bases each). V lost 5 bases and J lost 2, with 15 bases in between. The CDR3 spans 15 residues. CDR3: CASSPLAGAQETQYF. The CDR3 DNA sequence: TGTGCCAGCAGTCCCTTGGCCGGGGCTCAAGAGACCCAGTACTTC.

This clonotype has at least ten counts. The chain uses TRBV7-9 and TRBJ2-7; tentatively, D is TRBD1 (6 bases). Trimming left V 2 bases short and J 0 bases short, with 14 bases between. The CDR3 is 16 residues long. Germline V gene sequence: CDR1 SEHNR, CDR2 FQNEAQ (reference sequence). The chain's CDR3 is CASSLPVQGSSYEQYF. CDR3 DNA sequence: TGTGCCAGCAGCTTACCTGTCCAGGGGAGCTCCTACGAGCAGTACTTC.

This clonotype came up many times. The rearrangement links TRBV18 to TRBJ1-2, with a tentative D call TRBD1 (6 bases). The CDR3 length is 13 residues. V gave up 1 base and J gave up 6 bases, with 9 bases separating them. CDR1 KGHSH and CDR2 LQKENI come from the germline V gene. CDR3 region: CASSPQAGDGYTF. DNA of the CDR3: TGTGCCAGCTCACCACAGGCAGGGGATGGCTACACCTTC. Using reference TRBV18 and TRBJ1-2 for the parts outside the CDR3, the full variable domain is NAGVMQNPRHLVRRRGQEARLRCSPMKGHSHVYWYRQLPEEGLKFMVYLQKENIIDESGMPKERFSAEFPKEGPSILRIQQVVRGDSAAYFCASSPQAGDGYTFGSGTRLTVV.

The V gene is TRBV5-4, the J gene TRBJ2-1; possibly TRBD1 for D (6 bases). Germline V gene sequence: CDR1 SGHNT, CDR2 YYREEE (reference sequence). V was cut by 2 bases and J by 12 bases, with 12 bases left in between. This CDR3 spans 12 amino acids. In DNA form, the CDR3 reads TGTGCCAGCAGCTTACAGGGCTCTGGGCAGTTCTTC. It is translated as CASSLQGSGQFF.

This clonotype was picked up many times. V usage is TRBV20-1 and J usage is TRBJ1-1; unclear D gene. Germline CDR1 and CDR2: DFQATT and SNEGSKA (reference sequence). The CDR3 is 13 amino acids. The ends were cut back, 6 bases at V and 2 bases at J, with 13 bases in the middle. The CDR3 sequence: CSALERSNTEAFF. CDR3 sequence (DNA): TGCAGTGCCCTTGAGCGTTCTAACACTGAAGCTTTCTTT.

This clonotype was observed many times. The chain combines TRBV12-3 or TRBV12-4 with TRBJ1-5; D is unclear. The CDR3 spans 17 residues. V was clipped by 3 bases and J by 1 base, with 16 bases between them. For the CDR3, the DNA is TGTGCCAGCAGTTTTGATTTCGGACGGAAAAGCAATCAGCCCCAGCATTTT. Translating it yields CASSFDFGRKSNQPQHF.

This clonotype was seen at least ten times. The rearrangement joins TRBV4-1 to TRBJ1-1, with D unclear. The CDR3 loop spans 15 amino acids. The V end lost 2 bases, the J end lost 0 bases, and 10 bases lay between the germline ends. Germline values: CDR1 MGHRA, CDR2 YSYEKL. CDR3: CASSQFWLVNTEAFF. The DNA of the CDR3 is TGCGCCAGCAGCCAATTTTGGTTAGTGAACACTGAAGCTTTCTTT.

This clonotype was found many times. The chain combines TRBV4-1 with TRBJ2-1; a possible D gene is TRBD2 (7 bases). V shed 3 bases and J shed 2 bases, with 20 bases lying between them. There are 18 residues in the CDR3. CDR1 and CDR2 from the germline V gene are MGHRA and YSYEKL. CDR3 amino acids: CASSQGRLRGGTYNEQFF. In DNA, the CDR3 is TGCGCCAGCAGCCAGGGAAGATTGAGGGGGGGGACCTACAATGAGCAGTTCTTC.

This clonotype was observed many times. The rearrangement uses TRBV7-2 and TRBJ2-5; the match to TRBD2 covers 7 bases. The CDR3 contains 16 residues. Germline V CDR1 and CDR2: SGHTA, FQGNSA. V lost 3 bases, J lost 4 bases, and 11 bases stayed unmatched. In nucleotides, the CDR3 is TGTGCCAGCAGCTTTGAACCCAGCGGGGTAGGAGAGACCCAGTACTTC. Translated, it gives CASSFEPSGVGETQYF.

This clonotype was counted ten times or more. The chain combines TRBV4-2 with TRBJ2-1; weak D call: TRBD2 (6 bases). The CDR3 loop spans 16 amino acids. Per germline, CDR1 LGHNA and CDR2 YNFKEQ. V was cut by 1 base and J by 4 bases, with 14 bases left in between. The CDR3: CASSQVSAGLYNEQFF. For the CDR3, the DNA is TGTGCCAGCAGCCAAGTTTCAGCGGGCCTTTACAATGAGCAGTTCTTC.

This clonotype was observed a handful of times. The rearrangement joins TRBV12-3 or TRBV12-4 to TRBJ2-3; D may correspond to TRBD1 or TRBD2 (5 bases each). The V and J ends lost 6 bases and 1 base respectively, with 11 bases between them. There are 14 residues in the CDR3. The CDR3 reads CASRRGSGTDTQYF. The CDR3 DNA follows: TGTGCCAGCAGACGGGGCTCAGGCACAGATACGCAGTATTTT.

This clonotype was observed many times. CDR3 sequence (DNA): TGTGCCACCAGAGAAGGGGGTGAACGTTCACCCCTCCACTTT. Its protein is CATREGGERSPLHF. V is TRBV15 and J is TRBJ1-6, with D possibly matching TRBD1 (6 bases). This CDR3 has 14 residues. Germline CDR1 LNHNV, CDR2 YYDKDF (reference sequence). Between the trimmed V and J ends, which lost 6 bases and 9 bases, there was a span of 15 bases.

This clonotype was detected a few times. CDR3 DNA: TGTGCCTGGAGTGTTGGGACCTCGGGCAATCAGCCCCAGCATTTT. Its translation is CAWSVGTSGNQPQHF. The V call is TRBV30, the J call TRBJ1-5, with a weak D call TRBD1 (5 bases). CDR3 length: 15 amino acids. Germline V lookup: CDR1 GTSNPN, CDR2 SVGIG (reference sequence). V lost 0 bases to trimming and J lost 2 bases, with 11 bases between them.

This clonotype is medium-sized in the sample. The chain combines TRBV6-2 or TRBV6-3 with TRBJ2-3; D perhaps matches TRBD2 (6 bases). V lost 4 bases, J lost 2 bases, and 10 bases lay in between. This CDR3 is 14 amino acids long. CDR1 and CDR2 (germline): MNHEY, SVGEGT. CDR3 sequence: CASSSGLLTDTQYF. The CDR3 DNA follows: TGTGCCAGCAGTTCGGGACTCCTCACAGATACGCAGTATTTT.

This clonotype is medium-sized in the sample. As DNA, the CDR3 is TGTGCCAGCTCACCCACAGGGGGCTATAATGAGCAGTTCTTC. Its translation: CASSPTGGYNEQFF. J is TRBJ2-1 and V is TRBV27; 9 bases are a match to TRBD1. With V trimmed by 8 bases and J by 7 bases, 9 bases remained unmatched. The germline V gene encodes CDR1 MNHEY and CDR2 SMNVEV (reference sequence). The CDR3 is 14 residues long.

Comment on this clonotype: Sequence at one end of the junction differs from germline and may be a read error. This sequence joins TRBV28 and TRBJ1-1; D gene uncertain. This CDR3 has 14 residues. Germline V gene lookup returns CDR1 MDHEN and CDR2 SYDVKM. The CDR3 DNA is TGTGCCATCAGTTTATTGAGCGTTTCCCCTGCAGCTTTCTTT. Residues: CAISLLSVSPAAFF.